A few counts support the clone carrying this TCR beta chain. The antigen is not known. The data stem from a study of T cells in Graves' hyperthyroidism and ophthalmopathy. General study findings and limits: The model made its ophthalmopathy prediction, and onset followed a median 6.5 months later.

RNA transcripts served as the template for amplifying TCR beta CDR3 regions. In the first-round RT-PCR of the TCR CDR3, the HTBI primer set was used. Each CDR3 protein gets one entry after TCRdb re-called the multiplex PCR reads with MiXCR. The sample contains 500,000 to 750,000 distinct CDR3 sequences, roughly 50% of which appear only once. Not enrolled were patients with uncontrolled infection, other autoimmune disease, pregnancy or lactation. Diagnoses were established using clinical symptoms, serum thyroxine and TRAb, thyroid ultrasound and orbital computed tomography. Sample: peripheral blood or thyroid tissue (not recorded which). The receptor's source is a woman younger than 35 with Graves' hyperthyroidism.

The CDR3 DNA reads TGTGCTAGTGGTTTGGTACTGTCCCTGGACAGGGGGATCTCTGAAGCTTTCTTT. Translating it yields CASGLVLSLDRGISEAFF. The chain links TRBV12-5 to TRBJ1-1; 10 bases line up with TRBD1. V lost 0 bases and J lost 6; bases outside the gene matches: 13. Germline V gene data show CDR1 as LGHNT and CDR2 as FRNRAP. The length of the CDR3 is 18 residues.